The 4 T cell receptor beta chains below were found in one sample sequenced in a study of cytomegalovirus exposure and HLA in healthy donors. Researchers ran the PCR with 60 Vbeta and 13 Jbeta primers. The protocol was immunoSEQ multiplex PCR, while the TCRdb copy is restricted to in-frame clones and leaves out a portion. The top ten clones hold roughly 7.1% of a sample with 150,000 to 200,000 clones, approximately 82% of them seen once. Source material: PBMCs. Receptors originate from a woman between 40 and 55 years old in good health and CMV-seropositive.

The table lists this clone with a few counts. This sequence joins TRBV27 and TRBJ2-3; tentatively, D is TRBD2 (6 bases). Germline CDR1 reads MNHEY; CDR2 reads SMNVEV (reference sequence). This CDR3 spans 14 amino acids. The V and J ends lost 3 bases and 2 bases respectively, with 9 bases between them. CDR3 sequence reads: CASSLERVTDTQYF. CDR3 bases: TGTGCCAGCAGTTTGGAGCGGGTCACAGATACGCAGTATTTT.

This chain joins TRBV7-9 and TRBJ2-2, with D unresolved. The CDR3 is 12 residues long. Per germline, CDR1 SEHNR and CDR2 FQNEAQ (reference sequence). Trimming cost V 1 base and J 6 bases, with 3 bases left between them. CDR3 coding DNA: TGTGCCAGCAGCTTAGTATCCGGGGAGCTGTTTTTT. It is translated as CASSLVSGELFF.

J is TRBJ2-3 and V is TRBV9; 7 positions match TRBD2. Germline CDR1 SGDLS, CDR2 YYNGEE. The junction had 8 bases not matched to a gene; V was cut back by 2 bases and J by 2 bases. This CDR3 is built from 16 residues. The CDR3 region has the DNA TGTGCCAGCAGCGTGTATGAGGCGGGGGACACAGATACGCAGTATTTT. It specifies CASSVYEAGDTDTQYF. Based on the CDR3 plus reference TRBV9 and TRBJ2-3, the full variable domain is DSGVTQTPKHLITATGQRVTLRCSPRSGDLSVYWYQQSLDQGLQFLIQYYNGEERAKGNILERFSAQQFPDLHSELNLSSLELGDSALYFCASSVYEAGDTDTQYFGPGTRLTVL.

The chain carries TRBV4-3 and TRBJ1-3; D perhaps matches TRBD1 (6 bases). V was cut by 4 bases and J by 11 bases, with 27 bases left in between. The CDR3 contains 17 residues. The germline CDR1 and CDR2 sequences are LGHNA and YSLEER. CDR3 loop: CASSLHDAGDGGGPIYF. In DNA form, the CDR3 reads TGCGCCAGCAGCCTCCATGACGCAGGGGACGGCGGGGGCCCCATATATTTT.